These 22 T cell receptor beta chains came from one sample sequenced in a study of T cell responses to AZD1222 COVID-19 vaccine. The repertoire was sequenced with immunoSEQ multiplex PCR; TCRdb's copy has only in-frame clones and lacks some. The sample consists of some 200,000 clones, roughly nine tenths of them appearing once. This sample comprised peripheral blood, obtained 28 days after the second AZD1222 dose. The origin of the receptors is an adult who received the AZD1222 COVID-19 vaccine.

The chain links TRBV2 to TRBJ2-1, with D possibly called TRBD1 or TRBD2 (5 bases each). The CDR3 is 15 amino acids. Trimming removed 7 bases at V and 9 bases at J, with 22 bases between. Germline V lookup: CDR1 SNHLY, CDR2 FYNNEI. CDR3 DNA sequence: TGTGCCAGCAAGGGGTCCCCGGCGCGGGCGGGTGAGCAGTTCTTC. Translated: CASKGSPARAGEQFF.

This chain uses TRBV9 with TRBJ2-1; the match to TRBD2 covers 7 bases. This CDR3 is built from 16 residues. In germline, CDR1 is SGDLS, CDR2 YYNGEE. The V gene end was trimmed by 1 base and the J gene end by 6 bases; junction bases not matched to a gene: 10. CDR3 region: CASSVRVSGRLNEQFF. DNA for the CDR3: TGTGCCAGCAGCGTAAGGGTTAGCGGGCGCCTCAATGAGCAGTTCTTC.

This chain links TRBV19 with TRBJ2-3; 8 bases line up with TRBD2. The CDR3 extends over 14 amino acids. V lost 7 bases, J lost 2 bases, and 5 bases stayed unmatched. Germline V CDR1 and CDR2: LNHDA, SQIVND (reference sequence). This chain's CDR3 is CASNSGINTDTQYF. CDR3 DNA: TGTGCCAGTAATAGCGGGATCAACACAGATACGCAGTATTTT.

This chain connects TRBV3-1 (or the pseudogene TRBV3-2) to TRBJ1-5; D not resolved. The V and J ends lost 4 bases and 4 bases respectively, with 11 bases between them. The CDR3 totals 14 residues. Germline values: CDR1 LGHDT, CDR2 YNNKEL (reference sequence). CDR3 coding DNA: TGTGCCAGCAGCCGAGACACTTCGAATCAGCCCCAGCATTTT. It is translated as CASSRDTSNQPQHF.

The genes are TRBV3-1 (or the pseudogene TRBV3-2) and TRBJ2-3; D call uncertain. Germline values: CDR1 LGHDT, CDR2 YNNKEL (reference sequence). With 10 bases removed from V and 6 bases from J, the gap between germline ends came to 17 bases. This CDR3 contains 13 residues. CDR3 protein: CAIRPSHWDTQYF. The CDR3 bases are TGTGCCATCCGGCCCTCGCATTGGGATACGCAGTATTTT.

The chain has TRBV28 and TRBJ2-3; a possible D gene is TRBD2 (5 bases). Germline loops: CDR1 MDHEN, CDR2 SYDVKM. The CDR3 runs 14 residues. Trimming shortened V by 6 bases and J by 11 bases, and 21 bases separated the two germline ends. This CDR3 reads CASSPGVEVIGQYF. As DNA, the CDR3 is TGTGCCAGCAGCCCTGGCGTGGAGGTGATCGGGCAGTATTTT. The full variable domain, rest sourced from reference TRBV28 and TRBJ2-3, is DVKVTQSSRYLVKRTGEKVFLECVQDMDHENMFWYRQDPGLGLRLIYFSYDVKMKEKGDIPEGYSVSREKKERFSLILESASTNQTSMYLCASSPGVEVIGQYFGPGTRLTVL.

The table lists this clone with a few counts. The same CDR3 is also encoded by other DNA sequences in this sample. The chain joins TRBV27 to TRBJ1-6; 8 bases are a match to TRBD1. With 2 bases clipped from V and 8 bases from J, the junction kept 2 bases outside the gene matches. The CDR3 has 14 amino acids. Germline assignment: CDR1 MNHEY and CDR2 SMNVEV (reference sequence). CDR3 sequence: CASSLDRGYSPLHF. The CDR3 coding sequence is TGTGCCAGCAGTTTAGACAGGGGTTATTCACCCCTCCACTTT.

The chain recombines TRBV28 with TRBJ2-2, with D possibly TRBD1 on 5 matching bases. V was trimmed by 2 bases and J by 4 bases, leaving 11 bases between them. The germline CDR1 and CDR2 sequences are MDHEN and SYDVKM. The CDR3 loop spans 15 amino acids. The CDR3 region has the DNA TGTGCCAGCAGTTTAGTGGGCAGGGCCACCGGGGAGCTGTTTTTT. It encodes CASSLVGRATGELFF.

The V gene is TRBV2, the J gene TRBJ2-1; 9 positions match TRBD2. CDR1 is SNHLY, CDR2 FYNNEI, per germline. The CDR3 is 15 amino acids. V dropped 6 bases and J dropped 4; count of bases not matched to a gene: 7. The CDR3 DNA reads TGTGCCAGCAGGCAAGTAGCGGGAGTATACAATGAGCAGTTCTTC. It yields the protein CASRQVAGVYNEQFF.

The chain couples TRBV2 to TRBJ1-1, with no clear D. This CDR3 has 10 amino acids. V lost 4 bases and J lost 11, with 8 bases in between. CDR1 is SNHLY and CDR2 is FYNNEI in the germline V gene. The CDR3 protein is CASSVLEAFF. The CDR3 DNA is TGTGCCAGCAGTGTTTTGGAGGCTTTCTTT. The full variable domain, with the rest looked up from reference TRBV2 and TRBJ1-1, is EPEVTQTPSHQVTQMGQEVILRCVPISNHLYFYWYRQILGQKVEFLVSFYNNEISEKSEIFDDQFSVERPDGSNFTLKIRSTKLEDSAMYFCASSVLEAFFGQGTRLTVV.

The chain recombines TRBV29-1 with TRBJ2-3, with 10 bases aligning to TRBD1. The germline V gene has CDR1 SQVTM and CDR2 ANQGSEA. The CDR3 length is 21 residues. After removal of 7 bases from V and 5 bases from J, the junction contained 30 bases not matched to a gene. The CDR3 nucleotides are TGCAGCGCCCCGAAATTCGGGCTAGCGATGTGGGGACAGGGGATTGTAGATACGCAGTATTTT. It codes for CSAPKFGLAMWGQGIVDTQYF.

Here the CDR3 DNA reads TGCGCCAGCAGCACCCAGGACTCCCGACGTTCCGAGCAGTACTTC. It translates to CASSTQDSRRSEQYF. The chain has TRBV5-1 and TRBJ2-7; the D gene is possibly TRBD2 (5 bases). From germline, CDR1 is SGHRS and CDR2 YFSETQ. V gave up 4 bases and J gave up 6 bases, with 20 bases separating them. The CDR3 contains 15 residues.

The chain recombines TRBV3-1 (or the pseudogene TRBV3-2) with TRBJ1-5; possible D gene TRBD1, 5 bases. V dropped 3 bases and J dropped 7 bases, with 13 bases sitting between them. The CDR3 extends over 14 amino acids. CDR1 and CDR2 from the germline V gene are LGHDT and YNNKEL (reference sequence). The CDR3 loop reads CASSQGERAQPQHF. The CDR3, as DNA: TGTGCCAGCAGCCAGGGGGAGAGGGCACAGCCCCAGCATTTT.

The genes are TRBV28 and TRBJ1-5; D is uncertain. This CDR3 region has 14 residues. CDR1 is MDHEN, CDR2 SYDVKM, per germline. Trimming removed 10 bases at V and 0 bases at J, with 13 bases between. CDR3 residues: CATNSRFSNQPQHF. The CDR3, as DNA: TGTGCCACCAATTCTAGGTTTAGCAATCAGCCCCAGCATTTT.

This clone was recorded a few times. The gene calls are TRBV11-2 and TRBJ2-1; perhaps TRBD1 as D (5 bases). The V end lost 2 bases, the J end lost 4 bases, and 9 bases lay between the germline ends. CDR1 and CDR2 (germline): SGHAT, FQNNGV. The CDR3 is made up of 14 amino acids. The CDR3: CASSLRSGYNEQFF. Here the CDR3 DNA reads TGTGCCAGCAGCTTACGTTCAGGGTACAATGAGCAGTTCTTC.

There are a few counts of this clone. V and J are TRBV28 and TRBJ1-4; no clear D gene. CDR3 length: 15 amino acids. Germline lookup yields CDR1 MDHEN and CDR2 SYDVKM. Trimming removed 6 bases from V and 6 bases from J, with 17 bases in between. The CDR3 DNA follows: TGTGCCAGCAGCCCCCCCGGGCCGGCTGATGAAAAACTGTTTTTT. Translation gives CASSPPGPADEKLFF.

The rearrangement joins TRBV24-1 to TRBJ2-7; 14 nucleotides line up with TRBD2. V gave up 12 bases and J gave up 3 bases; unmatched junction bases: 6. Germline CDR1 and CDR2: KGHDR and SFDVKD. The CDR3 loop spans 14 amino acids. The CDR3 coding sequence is TGTGCCGTGGCCGGGACTAGCGGGAGCTACGAGCAGTACTTC. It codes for CAVAGTSGSYEQYF.

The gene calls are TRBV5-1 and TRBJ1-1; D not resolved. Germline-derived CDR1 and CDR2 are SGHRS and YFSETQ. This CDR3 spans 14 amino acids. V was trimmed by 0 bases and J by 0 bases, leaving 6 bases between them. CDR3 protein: CASSLVSMNTEAFF. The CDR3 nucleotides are TGCGCCAGCAGCTTGGTCAGCATGAACACTGAAGCTTTCTTT.

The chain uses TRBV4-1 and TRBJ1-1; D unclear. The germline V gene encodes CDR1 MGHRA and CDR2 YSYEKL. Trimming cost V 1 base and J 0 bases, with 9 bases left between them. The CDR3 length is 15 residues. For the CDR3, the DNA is TGCGCCAGCAGCCAAGGCCCGGGGATGAACACTGAAGCTTTCTTT. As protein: CASSQGPGMNTEAFF.

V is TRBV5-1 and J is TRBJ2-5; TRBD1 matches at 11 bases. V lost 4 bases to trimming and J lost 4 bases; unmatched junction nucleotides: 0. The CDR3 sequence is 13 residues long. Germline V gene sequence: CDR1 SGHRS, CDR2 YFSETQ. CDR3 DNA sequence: TGCGCCAGCAGCGGGACAGGGGGAGAGACCCAGTACTTC. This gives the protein CASSGTGGETQYF.

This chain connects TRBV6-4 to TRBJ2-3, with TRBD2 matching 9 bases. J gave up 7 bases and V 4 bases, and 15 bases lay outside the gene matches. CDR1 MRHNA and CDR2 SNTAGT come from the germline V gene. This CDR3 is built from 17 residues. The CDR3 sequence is CASSALLTQREANTQYF. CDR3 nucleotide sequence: TGTGCCAGCAGTGCCCTTCTAACCCAGCGGGAGGCGAATACGCAGTATTTT.

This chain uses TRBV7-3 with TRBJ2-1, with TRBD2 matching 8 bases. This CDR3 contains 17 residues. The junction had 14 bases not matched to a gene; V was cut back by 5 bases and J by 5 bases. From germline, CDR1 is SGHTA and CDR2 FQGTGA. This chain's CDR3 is CASSLYSGTAVNNEQFF. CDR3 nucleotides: TGTGCCAGCAGCCTATATAGCGGGACCGCTGTAAACAATGAGCAGTTCTTC.